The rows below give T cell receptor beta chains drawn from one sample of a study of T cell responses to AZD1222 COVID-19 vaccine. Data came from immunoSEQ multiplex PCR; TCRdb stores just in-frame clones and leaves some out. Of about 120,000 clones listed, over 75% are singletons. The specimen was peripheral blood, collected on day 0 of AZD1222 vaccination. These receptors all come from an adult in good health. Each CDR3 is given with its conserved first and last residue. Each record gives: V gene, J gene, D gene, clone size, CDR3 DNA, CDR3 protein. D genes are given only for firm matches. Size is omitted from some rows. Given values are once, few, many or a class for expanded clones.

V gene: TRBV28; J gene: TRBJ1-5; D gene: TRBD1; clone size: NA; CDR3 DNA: TGTGCCAGCAGTTTAGCGGGACAGGGGATGAAGCCCCAGCATTTT; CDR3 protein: CASSLAGQGMKPQHF
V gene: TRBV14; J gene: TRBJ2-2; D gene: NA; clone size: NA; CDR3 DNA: TGTGCCAGCAGCCTCCGGGGCCCGGGCATGAACACCGGGGAGCTGTTTTTT; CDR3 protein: CASSLRGPGMNTGELFF
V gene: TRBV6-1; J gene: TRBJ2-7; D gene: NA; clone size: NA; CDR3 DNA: TGTGCCAGCAGTGGGCTGGGACTTGCATCAGTCCACGAGCAGTACTTC; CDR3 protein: CASSGLGLASVHEQYF
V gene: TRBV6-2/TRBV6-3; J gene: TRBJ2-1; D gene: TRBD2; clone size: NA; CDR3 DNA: TGTGCCAGCAGTTACCCCAGGACTAGCGGGAATGAGCAGTTCTTC; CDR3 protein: CASSYPRTSGNEQFF
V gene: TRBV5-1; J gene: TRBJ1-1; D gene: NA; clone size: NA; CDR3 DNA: TGCGCCAGCAGCTCACAGGGTTGGAACACTGAAGCTTTCTTT; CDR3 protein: CASSSQGWNTEAFF
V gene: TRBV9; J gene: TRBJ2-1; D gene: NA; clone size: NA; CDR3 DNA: TGTGCCAGCAGCCCCCGGACGAGCTCCCTTAATGAGCAGTTCTTC; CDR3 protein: CASSPRTSSLNEQFF
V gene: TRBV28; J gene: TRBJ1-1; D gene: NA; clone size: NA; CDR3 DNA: TGTGCCAGCAGTCTGGGGATTAACACTGAAGCTTTCTTT; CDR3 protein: CASSLGINTEAFF
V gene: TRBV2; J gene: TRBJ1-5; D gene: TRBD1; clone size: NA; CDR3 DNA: TGTGCCAGCAGTGGACAGGGGGGATATCAGCCCCAGCATTTT; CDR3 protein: CASSGQGGYQPQHF
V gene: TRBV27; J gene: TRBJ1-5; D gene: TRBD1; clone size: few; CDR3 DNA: TGTGCCAGCCTTACAGGGGGCGAGGAGGGTCAGCCCCAGCATTTT; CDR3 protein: CASLTGGEEGQPQHF
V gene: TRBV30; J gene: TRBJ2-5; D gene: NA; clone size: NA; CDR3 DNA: TGTGCCTGGAGTGGCACAGTACAAGAGACCCAGTACTTC; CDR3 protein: CAWSGTVQETQYF
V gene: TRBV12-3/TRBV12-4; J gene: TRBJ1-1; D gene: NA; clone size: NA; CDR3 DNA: TGTGCCAGCAGTTTTTGGGGGGGCACTGAAGCTTTCTTT; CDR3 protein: CASSFWGGTEAFF
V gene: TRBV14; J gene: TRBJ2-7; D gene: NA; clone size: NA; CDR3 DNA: TGTGCCAGCGCAAACAGGTGGAGCTCCTACGAGCAGTACTTC; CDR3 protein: CASANRWSSYEQYF
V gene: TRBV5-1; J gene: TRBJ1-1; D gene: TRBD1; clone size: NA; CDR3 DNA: TGCGCCAGCAGCGAACGGACAGGGGGGGCGATGAACACTGAAGCTTTCTTT; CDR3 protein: CASSERTGGAMNTEAFF
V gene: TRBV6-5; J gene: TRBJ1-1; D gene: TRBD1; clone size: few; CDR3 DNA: TGTGCCAGCAGCGCGACAGGGGAGAACACTGAAGCTTTCTTT; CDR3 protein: CASSATGENTEAFF
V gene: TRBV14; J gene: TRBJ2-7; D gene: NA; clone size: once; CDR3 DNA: TGTGCCAGCTCCCTCGGAGACGAACCCGAGCAGTACTTC; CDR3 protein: CASSLGDEPEQYF
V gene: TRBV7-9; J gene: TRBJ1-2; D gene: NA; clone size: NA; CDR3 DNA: TGTGCCAGCACCTGGGACACCGCCTCGGATGGCTACACCTTC; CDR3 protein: CASTWDTASDGYTF
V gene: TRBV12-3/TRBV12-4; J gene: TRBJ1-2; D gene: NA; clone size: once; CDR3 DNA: TGTGCCAGCAGTTTCAGAAACTTC; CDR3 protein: CASSFRNF
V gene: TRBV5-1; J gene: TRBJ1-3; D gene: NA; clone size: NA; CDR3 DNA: TGCGCCAGCAGCTTGGCGGACTACCCCGGCAACACCATATATTTT; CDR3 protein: CASSLADYPGNTIYF
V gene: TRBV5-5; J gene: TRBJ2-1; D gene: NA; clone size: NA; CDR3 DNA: TGTGCCAGCAGCTTCCCTCAGCCGCCCAATGAGCAGTTCTTC; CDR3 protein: CASSFPQPPNEQFF
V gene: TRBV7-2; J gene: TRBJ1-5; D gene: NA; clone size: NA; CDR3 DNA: TGTGCCAGCAGCCGACAGCCTGATCAGCCCCAGCATTTT; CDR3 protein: CASSRQPDQPQHF
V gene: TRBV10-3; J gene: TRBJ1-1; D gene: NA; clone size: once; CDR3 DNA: TGTGCCATCAAGGCTGCTCTTAACACTGAAGCTTTCTTT; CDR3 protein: CAIKAALNTEAFF
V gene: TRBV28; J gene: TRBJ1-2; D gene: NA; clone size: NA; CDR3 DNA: TGTGCCAGCATAGCAGAATATGGCTACACCTTC; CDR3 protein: CASIAEYGYTF
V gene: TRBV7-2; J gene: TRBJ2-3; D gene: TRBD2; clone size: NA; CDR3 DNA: TGTGCCAGCAGCTTACTAGCGGGGGGGTTTACAGATACGCAGTATTTT; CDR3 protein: CASSLLAGGFTDTQYF
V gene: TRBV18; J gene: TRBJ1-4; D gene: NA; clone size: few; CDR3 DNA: TGTGCCAGCTCACCACAGGGGACTAATGAAAAACTGTTTTTT; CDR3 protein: CASSPQGTNEKLFF
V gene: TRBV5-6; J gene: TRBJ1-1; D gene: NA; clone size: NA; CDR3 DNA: TGTGCCAGCCACTTTGGGGCATACCGTGGGGAGTCTGAAGCTTTCTTT; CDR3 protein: CASHFGAYRGESEAFF
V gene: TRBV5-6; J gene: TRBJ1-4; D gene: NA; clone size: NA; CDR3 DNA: TGTGCCAGCAGCCCGAGGGACCTGAGGGCTAATGAAAAACTGTTTTTT; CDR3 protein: CASSPRDLRANEKLFF
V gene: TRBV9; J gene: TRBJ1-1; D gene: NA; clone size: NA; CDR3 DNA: TGTGCCAGCAGCGTAGGACTCGGGGGAGAAGCTTTCTTT; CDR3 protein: CASSVGLGGEAFF
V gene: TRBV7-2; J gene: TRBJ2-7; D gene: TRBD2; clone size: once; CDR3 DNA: TGTGCCAGCAGCTTAGCAGGCGGGAGTCTCTCCTACGAGCAGTACTTC; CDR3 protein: CASSLAGGSLSYEQYF
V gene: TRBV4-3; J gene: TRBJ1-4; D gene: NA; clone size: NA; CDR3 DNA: TGCGCCAGCAGCCAAGATCGAGGACAGAATGAAAAACTGTTTTTT; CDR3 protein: CASSQDRGQNEKLFF
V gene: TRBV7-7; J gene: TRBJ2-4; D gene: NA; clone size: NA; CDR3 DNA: TGTGCTAGCAGCCCCCCGGGTCCCCCATCTGCCAAAAACATTCAGTACTTC; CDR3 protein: CASSPPGPPSAKNIQYF
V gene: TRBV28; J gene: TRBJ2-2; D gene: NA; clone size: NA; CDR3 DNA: TGTGCCAGCAGTTTTCCAAAGGACATGACCGGGGAGCTGTTTTTT; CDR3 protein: CASSFPKDMTGELFF
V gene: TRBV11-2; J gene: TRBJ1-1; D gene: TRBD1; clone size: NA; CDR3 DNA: TGTGCCAGCAGCTTCAGGGGGCCGACTGAAGCTTTCTTT; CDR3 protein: CASSFRGPTEAFF
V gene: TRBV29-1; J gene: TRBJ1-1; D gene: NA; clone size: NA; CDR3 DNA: TGCAGCGCGGAGACAGCCCCTAGGACTGAAGCTTTCTTT; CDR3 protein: CSAETAPRTEAFF
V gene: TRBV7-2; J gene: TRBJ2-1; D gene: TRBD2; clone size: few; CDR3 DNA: TGTGCCAGCAGCCACCGGACTAGTTTGGATGAGCAGTTCTTC; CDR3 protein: CASSHRTSLDEQFF
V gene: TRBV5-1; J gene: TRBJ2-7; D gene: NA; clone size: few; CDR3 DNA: TGCGCCAGCAGCTTGGAGACCGAGCAGTACTTC; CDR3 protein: CASSLETEQYF
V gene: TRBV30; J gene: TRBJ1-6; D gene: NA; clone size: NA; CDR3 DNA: TGTGCCTGGAGTTTCCAGGGGAACTCCTATAATTCACCCCTCCACTTT; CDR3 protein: CAWSFQGNSYNSPLHF
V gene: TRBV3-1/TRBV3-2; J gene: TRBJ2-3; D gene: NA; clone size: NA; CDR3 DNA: TGTGCCAGCAGCCGGAGAGATACGCAGTATTTT; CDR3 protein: CASSRRDTQYF
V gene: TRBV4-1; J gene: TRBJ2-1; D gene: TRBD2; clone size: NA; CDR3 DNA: TGCGCCAGCAGCCAAGGGGGTCTAGCGGGGGGACGATCCTACAATGAGCAGTTCTTC; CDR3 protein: CASSQGGLAGGRSYNEQFF
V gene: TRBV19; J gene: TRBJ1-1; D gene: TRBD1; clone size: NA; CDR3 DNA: TGTGCCAGTAGTATAGTGCGGGACAGGGACACTGAAGCTTTCTTT; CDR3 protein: CASSIVRDRDTEAFF
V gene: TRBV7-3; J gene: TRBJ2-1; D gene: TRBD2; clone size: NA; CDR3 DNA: TGTGCCAGCACAATCTCTAGCGGGAAGCGCTACAATGAGCAGTTCTTC; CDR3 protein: CASTISSGKRYNEQFF
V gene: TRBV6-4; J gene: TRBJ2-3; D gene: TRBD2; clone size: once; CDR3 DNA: TGTGCCAGCAGTGACTCTAGCGGGAGGGCCACAGATACGCAGTATTTT; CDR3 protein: CASSDSSGRATDTQYF
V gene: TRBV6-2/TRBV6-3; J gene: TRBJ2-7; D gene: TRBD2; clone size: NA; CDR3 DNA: TGTGCCAGCAGTTACCGGCGGACTAGCGTCCAGACCTACGAGCAGTACTTC; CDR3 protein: CASSYRRTSVQTYEQYF
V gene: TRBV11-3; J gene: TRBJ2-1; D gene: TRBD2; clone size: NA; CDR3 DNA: TGTGCCAGCAGCTCCCCCCCCGGGACTAGCGGGAACAATGAGCAGTTCTTC; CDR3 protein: CASSSPPGTSGNNEQFF
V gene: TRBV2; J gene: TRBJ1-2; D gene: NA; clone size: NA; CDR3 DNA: TGTGCCAGCAGTGAAGGGCAGGAGTATGGCTACACCTTC; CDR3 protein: CASSEGQEYGYTF
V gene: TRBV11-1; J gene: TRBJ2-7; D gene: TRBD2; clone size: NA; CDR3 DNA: TGTGCCAGCAGCTTGGGCGGGAGCAGCTACGAGCAGTACTTC; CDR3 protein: CASSLGGSSYEQYF
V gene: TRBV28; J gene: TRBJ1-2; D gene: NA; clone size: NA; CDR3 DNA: TGTGCCAGCAGTTATCGGGGCCGAGCTAACTATGGCTACACCTTC; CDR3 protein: CASSYRGRANYGYTF
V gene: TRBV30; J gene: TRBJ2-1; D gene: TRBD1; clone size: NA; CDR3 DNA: TGTGCCTGGAAGGGACAGGGAAAGGATGAGCAGTTCTTC; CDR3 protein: CAWKGQGKDEQFF
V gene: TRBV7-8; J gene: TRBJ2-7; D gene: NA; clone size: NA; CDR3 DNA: TGTGCCAGCAGCCTCTCCTACGAGCAGTACTTC; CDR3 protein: CASSLSYEQYF
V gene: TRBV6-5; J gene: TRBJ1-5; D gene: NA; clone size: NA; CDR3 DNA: TGTGCCAGCAGTTACTCGAAGGGTCAGCCCCAGCATTTT; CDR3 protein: CASSYSKGQPQHF
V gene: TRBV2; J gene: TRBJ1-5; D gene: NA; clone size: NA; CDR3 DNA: TGTGCCAGCAGCTTGGGAAGAGGTCAGCCCCAGCATTTT; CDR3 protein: CASSLGRGQPQHF
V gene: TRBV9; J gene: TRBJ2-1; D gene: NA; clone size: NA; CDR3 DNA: TGTGCCAGCAGCGTAGCCCCCAGCTCCTACAATGAGCAGTTCTTC; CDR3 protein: CASSVAPSSYNEQFF
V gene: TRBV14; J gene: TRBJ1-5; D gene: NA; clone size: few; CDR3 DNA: TGTGCCAGCAGTTTAGGGGAGCAGCCCCAGCATTTT; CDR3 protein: CASSLGEQPQHF
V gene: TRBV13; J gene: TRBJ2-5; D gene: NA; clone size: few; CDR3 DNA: TGTGCCAGCAGCTTGGAGATACAAGAGACCCAGTACTTC; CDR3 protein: CASSLEIQETQYF